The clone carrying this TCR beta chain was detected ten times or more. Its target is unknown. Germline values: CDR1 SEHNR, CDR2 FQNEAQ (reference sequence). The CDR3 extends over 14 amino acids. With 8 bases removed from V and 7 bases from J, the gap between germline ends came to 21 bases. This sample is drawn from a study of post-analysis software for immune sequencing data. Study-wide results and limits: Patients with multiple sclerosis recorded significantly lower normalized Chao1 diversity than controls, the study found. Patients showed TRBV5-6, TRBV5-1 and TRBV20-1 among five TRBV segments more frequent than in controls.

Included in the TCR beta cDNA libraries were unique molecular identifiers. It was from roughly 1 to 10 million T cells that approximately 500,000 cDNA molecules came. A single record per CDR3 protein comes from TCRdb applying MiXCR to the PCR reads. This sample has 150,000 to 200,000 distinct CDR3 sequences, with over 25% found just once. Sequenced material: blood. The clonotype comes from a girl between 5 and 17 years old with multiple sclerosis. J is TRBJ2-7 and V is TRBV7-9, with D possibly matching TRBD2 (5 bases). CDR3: CASHPIAKHFEQYF. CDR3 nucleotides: TGTGCCAGCCATCCGATAGCGAAGCATTTTGAGCAGTACTTC.